This TCR beta chain was sequenced in a study of blood T cells in healthy people across ages. The CDR3 is 15 residues long. Trimming pared 2 bases from V and 7 bases from J, leaving 15 bases between. Germline V CDR1 and CDR2: LNHDA, SQIVND (reference sequence). The second PCR ran roughly 7 to 11 cycles with a sample-barcoded 5' primer and J-beta primers. MiXCR, run by TCRdb on the 5' RACE reads, gives a single entry per CDR3 protein. The sample includes around 850,000 distinct CDR3 sequences, about 37% of them seen just once. This chain joins TRBV19 and TRBJ1-5, with D hard to call. The sequencing sample was made of blood. The TCR was taken from a man aged 18-30 years in good health. The CDR3 nucleotides read TGTGCCAGTAGTATATATAACAGCAAAGAACAGCCCCAGCATTTT. Amino acid sequence: CASSIYNSKEQPQHF.